This TCR beta chain is drawn from a study of blood T cell repertoires in COVID-19. Study-wide context: Acute and convalescent COVID-19 samples came from the United States, Italy and Spain.

Methods used by the authors: Quantification of nucleated cells was approximated via reference gene primer amplification. Generated by immunoSEQ multiplex PCR, the TCRdb table keeps only in-frame clones and is missing some. D and trimming come from the DNA, and the V and J calls and clone size come from that table. The sample contains roughly 98,000 clones, approximately 80% of which appear only once. The receptor comes from a woman between 65 and 79 years old with active or convalescent COVID-19. Sequencing used peripheral blood.

The CDR3 region is CATGQGAQTYEQYF. CDR3 coding DNA: TGTGCCACCGGACAGGGGGCCCAAACTTACGAGCAGTACTTC. The chain uses TRBV19 and TRBJ2-7; 11 bases are shared with TRBD1. The CDR3 has 14 residues. J lost 4 bases, V lost 10 bases, and 9 bases had no gene match. Germline V gene lookup returns CDR1 LNHDA and CDR2 SQIVND (reference sequence).